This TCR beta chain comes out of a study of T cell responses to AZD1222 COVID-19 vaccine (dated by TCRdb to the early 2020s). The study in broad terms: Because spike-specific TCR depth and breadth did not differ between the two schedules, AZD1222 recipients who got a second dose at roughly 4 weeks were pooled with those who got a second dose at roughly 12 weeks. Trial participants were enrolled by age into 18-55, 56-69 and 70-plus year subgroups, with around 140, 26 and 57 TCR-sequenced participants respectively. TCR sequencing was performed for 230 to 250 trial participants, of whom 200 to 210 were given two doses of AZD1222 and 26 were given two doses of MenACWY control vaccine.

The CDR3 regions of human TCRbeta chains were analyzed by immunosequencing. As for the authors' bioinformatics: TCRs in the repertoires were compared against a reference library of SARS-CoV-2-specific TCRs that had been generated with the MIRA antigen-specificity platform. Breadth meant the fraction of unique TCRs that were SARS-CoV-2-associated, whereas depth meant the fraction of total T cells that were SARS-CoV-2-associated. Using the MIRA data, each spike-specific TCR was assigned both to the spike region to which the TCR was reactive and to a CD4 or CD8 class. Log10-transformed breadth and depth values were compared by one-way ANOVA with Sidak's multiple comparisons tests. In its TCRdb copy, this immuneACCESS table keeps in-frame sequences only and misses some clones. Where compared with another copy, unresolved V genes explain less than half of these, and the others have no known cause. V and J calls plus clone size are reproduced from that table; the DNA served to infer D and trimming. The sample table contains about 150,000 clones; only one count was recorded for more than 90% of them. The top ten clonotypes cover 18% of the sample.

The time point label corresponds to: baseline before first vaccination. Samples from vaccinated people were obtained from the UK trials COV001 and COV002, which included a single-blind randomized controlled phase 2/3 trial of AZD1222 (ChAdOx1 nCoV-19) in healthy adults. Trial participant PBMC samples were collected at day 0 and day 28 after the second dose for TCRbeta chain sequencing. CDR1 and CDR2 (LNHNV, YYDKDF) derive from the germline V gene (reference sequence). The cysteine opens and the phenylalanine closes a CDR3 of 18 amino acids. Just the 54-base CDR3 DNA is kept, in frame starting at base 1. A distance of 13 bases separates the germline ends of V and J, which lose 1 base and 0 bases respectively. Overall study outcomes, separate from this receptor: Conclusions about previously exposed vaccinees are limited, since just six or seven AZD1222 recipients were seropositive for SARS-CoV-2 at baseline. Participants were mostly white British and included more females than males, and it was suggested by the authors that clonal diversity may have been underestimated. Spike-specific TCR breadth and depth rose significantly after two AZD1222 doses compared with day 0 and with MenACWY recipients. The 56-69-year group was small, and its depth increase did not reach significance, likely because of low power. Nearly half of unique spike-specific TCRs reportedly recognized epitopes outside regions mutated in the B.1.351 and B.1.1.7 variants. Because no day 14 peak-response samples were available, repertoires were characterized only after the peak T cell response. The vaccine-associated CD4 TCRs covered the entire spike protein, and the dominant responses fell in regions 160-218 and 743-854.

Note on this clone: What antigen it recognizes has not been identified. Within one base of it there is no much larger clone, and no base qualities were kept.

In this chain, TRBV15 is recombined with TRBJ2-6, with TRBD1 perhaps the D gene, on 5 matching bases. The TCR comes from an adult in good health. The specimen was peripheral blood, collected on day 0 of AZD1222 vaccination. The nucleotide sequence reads TGTGCCACCAGCAGAGGACAGCTTTACTTCTCTGGGGCCAACGTCCTGACTTTC. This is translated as CATSRGQLYFSGANVLTF.